Sequencing of this T cell receptor (beta chain) was carried out in a study of Ad26.COV2.S vaccination and SARS-CoV-2 variants. The overall study: Sample donor was a member of the COV1001 Ad26.COV2.S trial arm. Once, or twice with 56 days between doses, Ad26.COV2.S was given intramuscularly.

Study-level results: Reports say spike-specific CD8+ and CD4+ T cell responses covered substantial breadth after vaccination.

Using immunoSEQ multiplex PCR, the repertoire was profiled, and TCRdb retains in-frame clones only, with some absent. Found here are some 240,000 clones, around 85% of them singletons; the top ten hold about 2.7%. Concerning this clone itself: Its antigen is currently unknown.

Specified treatment: about 20 received Ad26.COV2.S at low or high dose, single or two shots; roughly 5 received placebo; per-sample allocation not given. Specimen acquisition occurred on day 63 following the initial vaccine or placebo injection. Wuhan-strain SARS-CoV-2 spike was expressed by the Ad26 vector that made up the vaccine. The TCR was taken from a person between 18 and 59 years old who received the Ad26.COV2.S COVID-19 vaccine or a placebo. The input for sequencing was peripheral blood, taken in a trial of Ad26.COV2.S vaccine versus placebo.

CDR3 nucleotide sequence: TGTGCCAGCAGCCCCAACCGGGACTACGTCTACGAGCAGTACGTC. It yields the protein CASSPNRDYVYEQYV. V is TRBV6-5 and J is TRBJ2-7; 7 bases are a match to TRBD2. The ends lost 6 bases at V and 3 bases at J; junction bases unmatched: 11. This CDR3 comprises 15 residues. Germline V gene data show CDR1 as MNHEY and CDR2 as SVGAGI.